The rows below give T cell receptor beta chains drawn from one sample of a study of cytomegalovirus exposure and HLA in healthy donors. Measured with immunoSEQ multiplex PCR; TCRdb has only the in-frame clones, and not every one. The table lists under 150,000 clones, roughly four fifths of them singletons. Sequencing was performed on PBMCs. These receptors all come from a male donor in good health and CMV-seropositive. Each CDR3 is given with its conserved first and last residue. Fields, in order: V gene, clone size, J gene, D gene, CDR3 protein, CDR3 DNA. A D gene is named only where the DNA matches it firmly. A row's size may be missing; if present it is once, few, many or a size class.

v_gene: TRBV5-6; abundance: few; j_gene: TRBJ2-1; d_gene: TRBD1; CDR3aa: CASSFRDRTLNEQFF; CDR3nt: TGTGCCAGCAGCTTCCGGGACAGGACATTAAATGAGCAGTTCTTC
v_gene: TRBV27; abundance: .; j_gene: TRBJ1-5; d_gene: .; CDR3aa: CASSSRVGQPQHF; CDR3nt: TGTGCCAGCAGTTCCCGGGTCGGTCAGCCCCAGCATTTT
v_gene: TRBV6-1; abundance: .; j_gene: TRBJ2-3; d_gene: TRBD1; CDR3aa: CATSRTGYTDTQYF; CDR3nt: TGTGCCACCTCCCGGACAGGATACACAGATACGCAGTATTTT
v_gene: TRBV5-1; abundance: .; j_gene: TRBJ2-4; d_gene: TRBD1; CDR3aa: CASSSVDRERSIQYF; CDR3nt: TGCGCCAGCAGCTCCGTGGACAGGGAGCGTTCCATTCAGTACTTC
v_gene: TRBV15; abundance: .; j_gene: TRBJ2-5; d_gene: TRBD1; CDR3aa: CATSPRGGQGILSAQYF; CDR3nt: TGTGCCACCAGCCCCCGAGGTGGACAGGGCATATTGTCAGCCCAGTACTTC
v_gene: TRBV7-9; abundance: .; j_gene: TRBJ1-1; d_gene: .; CDR3aa: CASSLEVEGGNTEAFF; CDR3nt: TGTGCCAGCAGCTTAGAAGTAGAGGGCGGGAACACTGAAGCTTTCTTT
v_gene: TRBV2; abundance: .; j_gene: TRBJ1-6; d_gene: .; CDR3aa: CASSEWGQDSYNSPLHF; CDR3nt: TGTGCCAGCAGTGAATGGGGGCAGGACTCCTATAATTCACCCCTCCACTTT
v_gene: TRBV7-2; abundance: .; j_gene: TRBJ1-4; d_gene: TRBD1; CDR3aa: CASSHRQGRSEKLFF; CDR3nt: TGTGCCAGCAGCCACCGACAGGGGCGGAGTGAAAAACTGTTTTTT
v_gene: TRBV4-3; abundance: .; j_gene: TRBJ2-2; d_gene: .; CDR3aa: CASSGLAGELFF; CDR3nt: TGCGCCAGCAGCGGGCTAGCGGGGGAGCTGTTTTTT
v_gene: TRBV15; abundance: .; j_gene: TRBJ2-5; d_gene: TRBD2; CDR3aa: CATASGRELIGTQYF; CDR3nt: TGTGCCACCGCAAGCGGGAGAGAACTCATAGGGACCCAGTACTTC
v_gene: TRBV7-2; abundance: .; j_gene: TRBJ2-5; d_gene: .; CDR3aa: CASSLADFQETQYF; CDR3nt: TGTGCCAGCAGCTTAGCCGACTTCCAAGAGACCCAGTACTTC
v_gene: TRBV7-6; abundance: .; j_gene: TRBJ2-2; d_gene: TRBD2; CDR3aa: CASSLALASGNTGELFF; CDR3nt: TGTGCCAGCAGCTTAGCATTGGCTAGCGGAAACACCGGGGAGCTGTTTTTT
v_gene: TRBV11-1; abundance: .; j_gene: TRBJ2-1; d_gene: TRBD2; CDR3aa: CASSPMGGRTYNEQFF; CDR3nt: TGTGCCAGCAGCCCTATGGGCGGGAGAACCTACAATGAGCAGTTCTTC
v_gene: TRBV7-3; abundance: .; j_gene: TRBJ2-1; d_gene: TRBD2; CDR3aa: CASRFRSGGLCNEQFF; CDR3nt: TGTGCCAGCAGGTTCAGAAGCGGGGGTCTTTGCAATGAGCAGTTCTTC
v_gene: TRBV6-5; abundance: .; j_gene: TRBJ1-1; d_gene: TRBD1; CDR3aa: CATGQGTEAFF; CDR3nt: TGTGCCACCGGACAGGGCACTGAAGCTTTCTTT
v_gene: TRBV5-1; abundance: .; j_gene: TRBJ2-1; d_gene: TRBD1; CDR3aa: CASSLVRDRGLESDEQFF; CDR3nt: TGCGCCAGCAGCTTGGTAAGGGACAGGGGGCTAGAGAGCGATGAGCAGTTCTTC
v_gene: TRBV7-2; abundance: once; j_gene: TRBJ1-3; d_gene: .; CDR3aa: CASSSRTGSGNTIYF; CDR3nt: TGTGCCAGCAGCTCTCGTACAGGGTCGGGAAACACCATATATTTT
v_gene: TRBV6-4; abundance: .; j_gene: TRBJ2-1; d_gene: .; CDR3aa: CASSMSITPYNEQFF; CDR3nt: TGTGCCAGCAGCATGTCTATCACTCCCTACAATGAGCAGTTCTTC
v_gene: TRBV29-1; abundance: few; j_gene: TRBJ2-1; d_gene: .; CDR3aa: CSVEVGNEQFF; CDR3nt: TGCAGCGTTGAGGTCGGGAATGAGCAGTTCTTC
v_gene: TRBV5-1; abundance: once; j_gene: TRBJ2-7; d_gene: TRBD2; CDR3aa: CATCTPSSGRAYEQYF; CDR3nt: TGCGCCACCTGTACCCCGTCTAGCGGGAGGGCCTACGAGCAGTACTTC
v_gene: TRBV23-1; abundance: .; j_gene: TRBJ1-4; d_gene: .; CDR3aa: CASPPKEGFNEKLFF; CDR3nt: TGCGCCAGCCCTCCGAAGGAGGGGTTTAATGAAAAACTGTTTTTT
v_gene: TRBV7-9; abundance: .; j_gene: TRBJ1-1; d_gene: .; CDR3aa: CASSLGGGNTEAFF; CDR3nt: TGTGCCAGCAGCTTAGGGGGGGGGAACACTGAAGCTTTCTTT
v_gene: TRBV4-3; abundance: once; j_gene: TRBJ2-3; d_gene: .; CDR3aa: CASSQDYRVGTDTQYF; CDR3nt: TGCGCCAGCAGCCAAGACTACAGGGTTGGGACAGATACGCAGTATTTT
v_gene: TRBV5-5; abundance: .; j_gene: TRBJ1-5; d_gene: TRBD1; CDR3aa: CASSREGQGAQPQHF; CDR3nt: TGTGCCAGCAGCCGGGAGGGACAGGGAGCTCAGCCCCAGCATTTT
v_gene: TRBV4-2; abundance: .; j_gene: TRBJ2-7; d_gene: .; CDR3aa: CASSQDYAGAHSYEQYF; CDR3nt: TGTGCCAGCAGCCAAGATTATGCGGGGGCTCACTCCTACGAGCAGTACTTC
v_gene: TRBV18; abundance: few; j_gene: TRBJ1-4; d_gene: .; CDR3aa: CASSISGQHEKLFF; CDR3nt: TGTGCCAGCTCAATATCTGGACAGCATGAAAAACTGTTTTTT
v_gene: TRBV21-1; abundance: once; j_gene: TRBJ2-7; d_gene: .; CDR3aa: CASSTPSNGGRQGTSYEQYF; CDR3nt: TGTGCCAGCAGCACCCCTAGCAATGGGGGAAGACAGGGCACCTCCTACGAGCAGTACTTC
v_gene: TRBV10-3; abundance: .; j_gene: TRBJ1-5; d_gene: TRBD1; CDR3aa: CAIKGGNNQPQHF; CDR3nt: TGTGCCATCAAAGGGGGCAACAATCAGCCCCAGCATTTT
v_gene: TRBV13; abundance: .; j_gene: TRBJ1-3; d_gene: .; CDR3aa: CASRGYLGHGNTIYF; CDR3nt: TGTGCCAGCAGGGGTTACCTGGGGCATGGAAACACCATATATTTT
v_gene: TRBV30; abundance: .; j_gene: TRBJ2-7; d_gene: TRBD1; CDR3aa: CAWSRQGFYEQYF; CDR3nt: TGTGCCTGGAGTCGACAGGGTTTCTACGAGCAGTACTTC
v_gene: TRBV7-3; abundance: .; j_gene: TRBJ2-5; d_gene: TRBD1; CDR3aa: CASSPLGTGGRETQYF; CDR3nt: TGTGCCAGCAGCCCCCTTGGGACAGGGGGCCGGGAGACCCAGTACTTC
v_gene: TRBV2; abundance: .; j_gene: TRBJ2-7; d_gene: .; CDR3aa: CASSLGLDEQYF; CDR3nt: TGTGCCAGCAGCCTGGGGCTGGACGAGCAGTACTTC
v_gene: TRBV4-1; abundance: .; j_gene: TRBJ2-7; d_gene: TRBD1; CDR3aa: CASSQARDRRLIPYEQYF; CDR3nt: TGCGCCAGCAGCCAAGCCCGGGACAGGAGGTTAATCCCCTACGAGCAGTACTTC
v_gene: TRBV30; abundance: .; j_gene: TRBJ2-2; d_gene: TRBD2; CDR3aa: CAWRVGLADTGELFF; CDR3nt: TGTGCCTGGAGGGTGGGTCTAGCGGACACCGGGGAGCTGTTTTTT
v_gene: TRBV30; abundance: few; j_gene: TRBJ2-3; d_gene: TRBD1; CDR3aa: CACRTGDDLDTQYF; CDR3nt: TGTGCCTGTCGTACAGGGGACGACTTGGATACGCAGTATTTT
v_gene: TRBV5-1; abundance: .; j_gene: TRBJ1-3; d_gene: TRBD1; CDR3aa: CASSLAAGGGNTIYF; CDR3nt: TGCGCCAGCAGCTTGGCCGCAGGGGGTGGAAACACCATATATTTT
v_gene: TRBV19; abundance: few; j_gene: TRBJ2-7; d_gene: .; CDR3aa: CASSIVYAGSYEQYF; CDR3nt: TGTGCCAGTAGTATAGTATATGCAGGATCCTACGAGCAGTACTTC
v_gene: TRBV28; abundance: .; j_gene: TRBJ2-5; d_gene: .; CDR3aa: CASSSPGTHQETQYF; CDR3nt: TGTGCCAGCAGTTCCCCCGGGACACATCAAGAGACCCAGTACTTC
v_gene: TRBV11-2; abundance: .; j_gene: TRBJ1-2; d_gene: .; CDR3aa: CASSLVGSAAYGYTF; CDR3nt: TGTGCCAGCAGCTTAGTCGGGTCGGCGGCCTATGGCTACACCTTC
v_gene: TRBV27; abundance: .; j_gene: TRBJ1-5; d_gene: .; CDR3aa: CASSLKGNSQPQHF; CDR3nt: TGTGCCAGCAGTTTAAAGGGGAATAGTCAGCCCCAGCATTTT
v_gene: TRBV11-2; abundance: .; j_gene: TRBJ1-6; d_gene: .; CDR3aa: CASSLERQHGGSPLHF; CDR3nt: TGTGCCAGCAGCTTAGAGAGACAGCATGGTGGATCACCCCTCCACTTT
v_gene: TRBV4-3; abundance: .; j_gene: TRBJ2-7; d_gene: .; CDR3aa: CASSPGTHYEQYF; CDR3nt: TGCGCCAGCAGCCCAGGGACTCACTACGAGCAGTACTTC
v_gene: TRBV5-1; abundance: .; j_gene: TRBJ2-3; d_gene: TRBD2; CDR3aa: CASSPGLAGAVAHTDTQYF; CDR3nt: TGCGCCAGCAGCCCGGGACTAGCGGGAGCGGTGGCCCACACAGATACGCAGTATTTT
v_gene: TRBV7-8; abundance: .; j_gene: TRBJ1-1; d_gene: .; CDR3aa: CASSLVGGPTEAFF; CDR3nt: TGTGCCAGCAGCTTAGTAGGAGGGCCCACTGAAGCTTTCTTT
v_gene: TRBV7-2; abundance: .; j_gene: TRBJ2-7; d_gene: TRBD2; CDR3aa: CASSLRGRREQYF; CDR3nt: TGTGCCAGCAGCTTACGCGGGAGGAGAGAGCAGTACTTC
v_gene: TRBV9; abundance: .; j_gene: TRBJ2-7; d_gene: TRBD1; CDR3aa: CASTPGQGAHEQYF; CDR3nt: TGTGCCAGCACCCCAGGACAGGGGGCCCACGAGCAGTACTTC
v_gene: TRBV7-2; abundance: .; j_gene: TRBJ2-1; d_gene: TRBD2; CDR3aa: CASRRTSGVNEQFF; CDR3nt: TGTGCCAGCAGACGGACTAGCGGGGTTAATGAGCAGTTCTTC
v_gene: TRBV30; abundance: .; j_gene: TRBJ1-1; d_gene: TRBD1; CDR3aa: CACQGAMGVDTEAFF; CDR3nt: TGTGCCTGCCAGGGGGCGATGGGTGTGGACACTGAAGCTTTCTTT
v_gene: TRBV11-2; abundance: .; j_gene: TRBJ2-7; d_gene: .; CDR3aa: CASSLAQGYEQYF; CDR3nt: TGTGCCAGCAGCTTAGCACAGGGCTACGAGCAGTACTTC
v_gene: TRBV9; abundance: .; j_gene: TRBJ1-6; d_gene: .; CDR3aa: CASSVSAGSPLHF; CDR3nt: TGTGCCAGCTCAGTCTCAGCAGGGTCACCCCTCCACTTT